These 10 T cell receptor beta chains share one sample of origin, sequenced in a study of human T cells and chemical hapten exposure. Time point noted: patch test 1, 2 weeks after DPC sensitization. Treatment indicated: therapeutic diphenylcyclopropenone sensitization with weekly scalp DPC. Via MiXCR, TCRdb re-called the RACE reads, giving one row per CDR3 protein. The repertoire has 340,000 or so distinct CDR3 sequences, around 7% of them found once; the top ten carry around 8.2%. The input for sequencing was whole blood, taken in connection with sensitization to the hapten diphenylcyclopropenone (DPC). The receptors derive from a woman in her late teens or twenties with alopecia areata. Some clones in this sample may be carry-over from other donors' samples.

The chain has TRBV10-3 and TRBJ1-1, with D perhaps TRBD1 (5 bases). V was pared by 2 bases and J by 1 base, with 11 bases between. The germline V gene encodes CDR1 ENHRY and CDR2 SYGVKD. The CDR3 contains 15 residues. DNA for the CDR3: TGTGCCATCAGTGAGATTGGGGGACGGAACACTGAAGCTTTCTTT. The encoded protein is CAISEIGGRNTEAFF.

This CDR3 reads CAISSFGTSGGLSSYEQYF. CDR3 DNA sequence: TGTGCCATCAGTTCTTTCGGGACTAGCGGGGGCCTTTCTTCCTACGAGCAGTACTTC. The genes are TRBV10-3 and TRBJ2-7; TRBD2 aligns across 14 bases. Germline CDR1 reads ENHRY; CDR2 reads SYGVKD. The J segment lost 1 base and the V segment lost 5 bases, leaving 13 bases of the junction unmatched. This CDR3 contains 19 residues.

This clonotype was counted ten times or more. The chain joins TRBV29-1 to TRBJ2-3; D possibly corresponds to TRBD1 (5 bases). The V gene lost 5 bases and the J gene lost 1 base, with 13 bases spanning the gap. Germline V CDR1 and CDR2: SQVTM, ANQGSEA. CDR3 size: 14 residues. This chain's CDR3 is CSVTTGARTDTQYF. The CDR3 DNA reads as TGCAGCGTTACCACTGGGGCCCGCACAGATACGCAGTATTTT.

This clonotype appeared many times. The chain couples TRBV5-1 to TRBJ2-3; no reliable D call. This CDR3 spans 15 amino acids. V shed 2 bases and J shed 1 base, with 11 bases lying between them. The V gene's germline CDR1 is SGHRS and CDR2 YFSETQ. CDR3 sequence (DNA): TGCGCCAGCAGCTTTACGATCCACCGCACAGATACGCAGTATTTT. Its translation: CASSFTIHRTDTQYF.

The rearrangement joins TRBV2 to TRBJ2-7; the D is unclear. This CDR3 spans 14 amino acids. Deletions cut 7 bases from V and 7 bases from J, with 20 bases between. Germline assignment: CDR1 SNHLY and CDR2 FYNNEI. This CDR3 reads CASNKLLTLGEQYF. Here the CDR3 DNA reads TGTGCCAGCAACAAACTCCTTACCCTGGGGGAGCAGTACTTC.

The genes are TRBV6-2 or TRBV6-3 and TRBJ1-5; D is ambiguous. There are 12 residues in the CDR3. The germline V gene has CDR1 MNHEY and CDR2 SVGEGT. Trimming left V 0 bases short and J 6 bases short, with 3 bases between. The CDR3 DNA reads TGTGCCAGCAGTTACTCGATTCAGCCCCAGCATTTT. Its protein product is CASSYSIQPQHF.

This clonotype was counted many times. The V call is TRBV25-1, the J call TRBJ1-4, with D unresolved. The CDR3 length is 15 residues. Germline CDR1 and CDR2: MGHDK and SYGVNS. V was pared by 7 bases and J by 4 bases, with 16 bases between. CDR3 nucleotides: TGTGCCAGCACCCCTTCGGTCGGAGATAATGAAAAACTGTTTTTT. This translates into CASTPSVGDNEKLFF.

This clonotype was observed a few times. The rearrangement links TRBV3-1 to TRBJ2-5; 8 nucleotides align to TRBD2. With 2 bases clipped from V and 5 bases from J, the junction kept 10 bases outside the gene matches. The germline gives CDR1 LGHDT, CDR2 YNNKEL (reference sequence). This CDR3 comprises 16 residues. The CDR3 loop is CASSQPERGTVETQYF. CDR3 sequence (DNA): TGTGCCAGCAGCCAACCCGAGCGGGGGACGGTGGAGACCCAGTACTTC.

V gene TRBV7-8 combines with J gene TRBJ1-2; D uncertain. This CDR3 has 16 amino acids. The germline gives CDR1 SGHVS, CDR2 FQNEAQ. V was trimmed by 4 bases and J by 1 base, leaving 16 bases between them. DNA for the CDR3: TGTGCCAGCAGCTGGACTCGAACCGTAAATAACTATGGCTACACCTTC. Amino acid sequence: CASSWTRTVNNYGYTF.

This clonotype was observed at least ten times. The chain uses TRBV13 and TRBJ2-3, with TRBD2 as a possible D gene (6 bases). V was clipped by 2 bases and J by 0 bases, with 12 bases between them. Germline V gene lookup returns CDR1 PRHDT and CDR2 FYEKMQ (reference sequence). The CDR3 spans 16 residues. CDR3 loop: CASSLLAPDSTDTQYF. The CDR3 coding sequence is TGTGCCAGCAGCTTACTAGCGCCGGATAGCACAGATACGCAGTATTTT. The whole variable domain, remainder taken from reference TRBV13 and TRBJ2-3, is AAGVIQSPRHLIKEKRETATLKCYPIPRHDTVYWYQQGPGQDPQFLISFYEKMQSDKGSIPDRFSAQQFSDYHSELNMSSLELGDSALYFCASSLLAPDSTDTQYFGPGTRLTVL.